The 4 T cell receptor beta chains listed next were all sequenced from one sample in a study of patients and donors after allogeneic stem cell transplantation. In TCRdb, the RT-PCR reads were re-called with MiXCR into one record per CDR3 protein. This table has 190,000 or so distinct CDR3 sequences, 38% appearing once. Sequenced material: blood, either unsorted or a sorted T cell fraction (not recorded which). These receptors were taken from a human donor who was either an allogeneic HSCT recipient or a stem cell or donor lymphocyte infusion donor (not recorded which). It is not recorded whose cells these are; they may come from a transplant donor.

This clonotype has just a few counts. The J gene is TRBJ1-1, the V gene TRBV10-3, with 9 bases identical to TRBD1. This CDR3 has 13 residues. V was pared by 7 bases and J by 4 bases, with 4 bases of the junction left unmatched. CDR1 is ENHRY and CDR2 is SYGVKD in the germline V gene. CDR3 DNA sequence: TGTGCCATCACCGGGACAGGGAGCACTGAAGCTTTCTTT. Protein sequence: CAITGTGSTEAFF.

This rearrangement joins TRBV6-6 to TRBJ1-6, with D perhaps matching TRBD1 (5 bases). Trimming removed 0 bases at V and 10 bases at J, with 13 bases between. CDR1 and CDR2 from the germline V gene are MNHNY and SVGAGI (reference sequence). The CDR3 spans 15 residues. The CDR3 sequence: CASSYSGEVGSPLHF. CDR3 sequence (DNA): TGTGCCAGCAGTTACTCGGGGGAAGTGGGGTCACCCCTCCACTTT.

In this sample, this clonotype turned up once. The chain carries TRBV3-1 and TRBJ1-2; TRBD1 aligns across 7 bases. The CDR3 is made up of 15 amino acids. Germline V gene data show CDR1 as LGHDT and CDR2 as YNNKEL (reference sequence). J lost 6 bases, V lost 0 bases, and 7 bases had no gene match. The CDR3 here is CASSQDRQGFNGYTF. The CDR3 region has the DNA TGTGCCAGCAGCCAAGATAGACAGGGCTTTAATGGCTACACCTTC.

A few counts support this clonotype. Written as DNA, the CDR3 is TGTGCCAGCAGCTTCGGGACTCCTACCACAGATACGCAGTATTTT. It encodes CASSFGTPTTDTQYF. The chain carries TRBV7-9 and TRBJ2-3; possible D gene TRBD2, 6 bases. The CDR3 is 15 amino acids. Germline values: CDR1 SEHNR, CDR2 FQNEAQ (reference sequence). Between the trimmed V and J ends, which lost 3 bases and 2 bases, there was a span of 12 bases.